A selection of T cell receptor beta chains follows, all from one sample in a study of radiotherapy plus CTLA-4 blockade in lung cancer. Method: immunoSEQ multiplex PCR; TCRdb's copy keeps in-frame clones and lacks some. The table records around 45,000 clones, roughly four fifths of them present only once. This sample comprised peripheral blood, obtained from a patient treated with radiotherapy plus ipilimumab. The receptors were sampled from a human donor with non-small cell lung cancer who had stable disease on radiotherapy plus ipilimumab. Both conserved end residues are part of each CDR3. Each record gives: J gene, V gene, clone size, CDR3 protein. Clone sizes are given selectively: once, few, many, or a class where the clone is expanded.

TRBJ1-4	TRBV5-1	once	CASSLGGLDNEKLFF
TRBJ2-3	TRBV5-1	NA	CASSDLQGAGADTQYF
TRBJ2-4	TRBV30	once	CAWTAAKNIQYF
TRBJ1-1	TRBV2	once	CASNLDGMNTEAFF
TRBJ2-2	TRBV7-2	NA	CASSAPGQGATGELFF
TRBJ2-4	TRBV9	NA	CASSVGGAQGAKNIQYF
TRBJ1-1	TRBV29-1	NA	CSVGKGQKNTEAFF
TRBJ2-5	TRBV10-3	NA	CAIRDPVYQETQYF
TRBJ2-5	TRBV6-1	NA	CASSGPLQGLQETQYF
TRBJ2-2	TRBV6-1	NA	CASSAGTNTGELFF
TRBJ2-3	TRBV2	NA	CASSEYPDTQYF
TRBJ1-3	TRBV9	few	CASSVEAVGGNTIYF
TRBJ2-1	TRBV5-1	NA	CASRSGGSSSYNEQFF
TRBJ1-1	TRBV18	NA	CASSPRDTLGAMNTEAFF
TRBJ2-5	TRBV4-1	once	CASSVTSGSKETQYF
TRBJ2-1	TRBV9	NA	CASSVATDSAYNEQFF
TRBJ2-3	TRBV6-4	NA	CASSPSGATTDTQYF
TRBJ1-5	TRBV19	NA	CASSIADRVQPQHF
TRBJ1-5	TRBV10-2	NA	CASSDPDRALQPQHF
TRBJ2-2	TRBV29-1	NA	CSFAGGRGNANTGELFF
TRBJ2-6	TRBV5-4	NA	CASSPRGMSGANVLTF
TRBJ2-3	TRBV5-4	NA	CASSAGTSGLLTDTQYF
TRBJ1-1	TRBV27	NA	CASRPPGNTEAFF
TRBJ1-1	TRBV13	NA	CASSLREAFF
TRBJ2-2	TRBV19	NA	CAILQGSGELFF
TRBJ1-4	TRBV5-1	NA	CASSATGTEGEKLFF
TRBJ1-2	TRBV4-3	NA	CASSLRGRARGQGSDGYTF
TRBJ2-1	TRBV11-2	NA	CASSLRWEQFF
TRBJ2-3	TRBV28	NA	CASRVGGEDTQYF
TRBJ1-4	TRBV27	NA	CASRSRFTNEKLFF
TRBJ1-6	TRBV19	NA	CASAARLNSPLHF